The rows below give T cell receptor beta chains drawn from one sample of a study of blood T cell repertoires in COVID-19. Some clones are missing from TCRdb's copy, which holds only in-frame ones; the method was immunoSEQ multiplex PCR. The repertoire holds 450,000 or so clones, about 91% seen once, with about 1.4% in the top ten. Source material: peripheral blood. The receptors were sampled from a middle-aged woman with COVID-19, enrolled during active disease. The CDR3 runs from the conserved cysteine through the conserved F or W. A row's size may be missing; if present it is once, few, many or a size class.

V gene	J gene	clone size	CDR3 length	CDR3 protein
TRBV12-3/TRBV12-4	TRBJ1-1	.	13	CASSLLSGTEAFF
TRBV4-1	TRBJ2-3	.	16	CASSQDGAGVSDTQYF
TRBV27	TRBJ1-2	.	16	CASSLSILGANYGYTF
TRBV6-5	TRBJ1-2	.	12	CASRTGPYGYTF
TRBV19	TRBJ1-2	.	17	CASSVYFGTGEDYGYTF
TRBV7-2	TRBJ2-5	.	15	CASSLSSGATETQYF
TRBV6-2/TRBV6-3	TRBJ1-2	.	13	CASSQQGFGGYTF
TRBV27	TRBJ1-4	.	16	CASSSHRTVGDEKLFF
TRBV9	TRBJ1-2	.	15	CASSVAGHRRYGYTF
TRBV4-3	TRBJ1-2	.	14	CASSQARRGHGYTF
TRBV28	TRBJ1-1	.	15	CASSPGTGVGTEAFF
TRBV5-1	TRBJ2-1	.	16	CASSFAAVSSYNEQFF
TRBV6-5	TRBJ1-4	.	14	CASRIRDRGEKLFF
TRBV27	TRBJ1-1	.	17	CASSLMGQAPSKGEAFF
TRBV6-5	TRBJ2-7	.	15	CASSYGEGSSYEQYF
TRBV7-8	TRBJ2-7	.	13	CASSSTGVYEQYF
TRBV28	TRBJ1-5	.	19	CASSFFPSRARERNQPQHF
TRBV19	TRBJ1-5	once	16	CASSPARQVSNQPQHF
TRBV12-3/TRBV12-4	TRBJ1-6	.	12	CASSSRDSPLHF
TRBV27	TRBJ2-7	.	16	CASSTNPGHYAYEQYF
TRBV10-1	TRBJ1-1	.	14	CASSEGDRGEKAFF
TRBV11-2	TRBJ2-2	.	16	CASSLVWGPNTGELFF
TRBV13	TRBJ2-7	.	15	CASSIRQAPPYEQYF
TRBV5-6	TRBJ2-7	.	13	CASSLVTSYEQYF
TRBV27	TRBJ1-5	.	16	CASSPRRGMGNQPQHF
TRBV6-4	TRBJ1-1	.	13	CASSPRGGTEAFF
TRBV4-1	TRBJ1-1	.	15	CASSREAGMNTEAFF
TRBV19	TRBJ2-6	.	16	CASTRVTHSGANVLTF
TRBV9	TRBJ2-1	few	14	CASSLSGQGGEQFF
TRBV5-5	TRBJ1-4	.	15	CASSYQQGNNEKLFF
TRBV4-3	TRBJ2-7	.	14	CASSPDRRSYEQYF
TRBV3-1/TRBV3-2	TRBJ2-3	.	15	CASSSGTGRRDTQYF
TRBV14	TRBJ2-1	.	16	CASSPEIEYSTGEQFF
TRBV11-2	TRBJ2-1	once	16	CASSKTARSSYNEQFF
TRBV6-4	TRBJ1-4	.	10	CASTGEKLFF
TRBV5-4	TRBJ2-1	.	14	CASSLGGDRNEQFF
TRBV11-3	TRBJ1-1	.	13	CASSTRQGTEAFF